Described below is a single T cell receptor (beta chain) sequence and its context. Per the authors' pipeline: Nucleated cell counts were estimated from reference gene primer amplification. The data were produced by immunoSEQ multiplex PCR, yet TCRdb's version contains in-frame clones alone and is incomplete. For V, J and clone size, that table is used; D and trimming come from the DNA. The sample yields approximately 150,000 clones, about four fifths seen once. The data were obtained in a study of blood T cell repertoires in COVID-19. Study-wide context: The United States, Italy and Spain supplied acute and convalescent COVID-19 samples.

CDR3 length: 14 amino acids. The germline V gene has CDR1 MNHNY and CDR2 SVGAGI (reference sequence). V lost 5 bases to trimming and J lost 7 bases, with 14 bases between them. The clonotype comes from a man in his sixties or seventies with acute or convalescent COVID-19. V is TRBV6-6 and J is TRBJ1-4; D is perhaps TRBD1 (6 bases). Sequences were obtained from peripheral blood. The CDR3: CASSSSDSSEKLFF. In nucleotides, the CDR3 is TGTGCCAGCAGTAGTTCGGACAGTTCTGAAAAACTGTTTTTT.